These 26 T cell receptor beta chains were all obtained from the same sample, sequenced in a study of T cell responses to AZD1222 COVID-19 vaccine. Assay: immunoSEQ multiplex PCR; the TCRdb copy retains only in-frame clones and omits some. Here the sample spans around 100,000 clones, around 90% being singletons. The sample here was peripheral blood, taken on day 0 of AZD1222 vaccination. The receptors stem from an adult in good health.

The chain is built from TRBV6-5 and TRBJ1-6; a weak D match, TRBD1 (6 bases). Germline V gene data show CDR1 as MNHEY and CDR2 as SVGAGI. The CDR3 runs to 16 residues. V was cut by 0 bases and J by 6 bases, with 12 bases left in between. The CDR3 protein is CASSYSGTGINSPLHF. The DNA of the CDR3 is TGTGCCAGCAGTTACTCGGGTACAGGGATTAATTCACCCCTCCACTTT.

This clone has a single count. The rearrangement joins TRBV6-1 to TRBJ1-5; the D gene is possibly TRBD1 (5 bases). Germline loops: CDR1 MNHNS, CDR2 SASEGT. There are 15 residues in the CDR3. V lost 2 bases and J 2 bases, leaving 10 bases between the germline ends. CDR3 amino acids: CASSELGEGNQPQHF. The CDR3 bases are TGTGCCAGCAGTGAACTGGGGGAAGGCAATCAGCCCCAGCATTTT.

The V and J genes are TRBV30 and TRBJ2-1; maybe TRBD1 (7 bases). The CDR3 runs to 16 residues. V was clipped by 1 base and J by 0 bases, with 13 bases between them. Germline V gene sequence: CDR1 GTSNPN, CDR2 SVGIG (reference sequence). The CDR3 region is CAWSGAGGNSYNEQFF. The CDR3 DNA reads TGTGCCTGGAGTGGGGCAGGGGGGAACTCCTACAATGAGCAGTTCTTC.

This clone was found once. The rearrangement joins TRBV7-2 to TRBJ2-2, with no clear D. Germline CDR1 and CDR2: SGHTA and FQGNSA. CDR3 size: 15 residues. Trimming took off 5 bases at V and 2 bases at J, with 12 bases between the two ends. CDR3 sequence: CASSEQVGNTGELFF. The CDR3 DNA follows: TGTGCCAGCAGCGAGCAGGTCGGAAACACCGGGGAGCTGTTTTTT. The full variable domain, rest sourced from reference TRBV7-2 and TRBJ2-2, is GAGVSQSPSNKVTEKGKDVELRCDPISGHTALYWYRQSLGQGLEFLIYFQGNSAPDKSGLPSDRFSAERTGGSVSTLTIQRTQQEDSAVYLCASSEQVGNTGELFFGEGSRLTVL.

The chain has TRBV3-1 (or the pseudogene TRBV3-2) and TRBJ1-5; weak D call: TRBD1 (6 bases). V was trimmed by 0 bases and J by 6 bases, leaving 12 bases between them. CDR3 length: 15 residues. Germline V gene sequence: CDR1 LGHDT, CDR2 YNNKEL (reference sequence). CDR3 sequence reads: CASSQDWGAGQPQHF. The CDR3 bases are TGTGCCAGCAGCCAAGATTGGGGGGCGGGTCAGCCCCAGCATTTT.

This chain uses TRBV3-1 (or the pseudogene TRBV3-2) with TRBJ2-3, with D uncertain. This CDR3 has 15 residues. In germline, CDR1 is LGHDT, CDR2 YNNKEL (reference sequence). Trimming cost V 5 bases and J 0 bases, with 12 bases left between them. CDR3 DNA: TGTGCCAGCAGCGCTCTTCTGGCTAGCACAGATACGCAGTATTTT. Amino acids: CASSALLASTDTQYF.

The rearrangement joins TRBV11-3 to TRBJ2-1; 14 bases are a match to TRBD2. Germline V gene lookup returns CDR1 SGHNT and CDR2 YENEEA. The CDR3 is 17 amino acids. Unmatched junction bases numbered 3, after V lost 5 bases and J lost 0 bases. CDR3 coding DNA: TGTGCCAGCAGCGGTGGGACTAGCGGGAGCTCCTACAATGAGCAGTTCTTC. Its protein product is CASSGGTSGSSYNEQFF.

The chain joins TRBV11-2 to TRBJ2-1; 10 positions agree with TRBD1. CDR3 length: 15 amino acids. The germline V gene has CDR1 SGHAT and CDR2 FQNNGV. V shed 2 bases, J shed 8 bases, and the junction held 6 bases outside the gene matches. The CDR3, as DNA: TGTGCCAGCAGCTTAAGTGGGGACAGGGGCCATGAGCAGTTCTTC. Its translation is CASSLSGDRGHEQFF.

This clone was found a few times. CDR3 in DNA: TGTGCCAGCACCGTATACAATGAGCAGTTCTTC. Translating gives CASTVYNEQFF. The rearrangement links TRBV2 to TRBJ2-1; no firm D call. Trimming pared 7 bases from V and 4 bases from J, leaving 5 bases between. The CDR3 covers 11 residues. CDR1 and CDR2 (germline): SNHLY, FYNNEI.

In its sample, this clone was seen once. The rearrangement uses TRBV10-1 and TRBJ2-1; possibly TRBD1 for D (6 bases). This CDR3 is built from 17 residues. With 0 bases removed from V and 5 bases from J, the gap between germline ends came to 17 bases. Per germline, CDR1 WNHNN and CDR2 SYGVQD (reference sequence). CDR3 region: CASSESGARGIDNEQFF. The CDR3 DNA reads TGCGCCAGCAGTGAGTCGGGGGCGAGGGGGATCGACAATGAGCAGTTCTTC.

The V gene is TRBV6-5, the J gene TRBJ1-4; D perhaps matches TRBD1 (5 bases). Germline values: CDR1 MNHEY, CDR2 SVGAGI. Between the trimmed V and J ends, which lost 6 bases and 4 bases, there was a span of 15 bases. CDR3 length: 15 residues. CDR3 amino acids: CASRPWGGDNEKLFF. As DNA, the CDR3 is TGTGCCAGCAGACCGTGGGGAGGGGATAATGAAAAACTGTTTTTT.

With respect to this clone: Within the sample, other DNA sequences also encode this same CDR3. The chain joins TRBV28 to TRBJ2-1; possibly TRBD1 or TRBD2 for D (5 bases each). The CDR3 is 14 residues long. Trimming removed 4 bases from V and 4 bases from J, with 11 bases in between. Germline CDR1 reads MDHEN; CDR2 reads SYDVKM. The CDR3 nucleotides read TGTGCCAGCAGTTCTCCGGGACGGTACAATGAGCAGTTCTTC. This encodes CASSSPGRYNEQFF.

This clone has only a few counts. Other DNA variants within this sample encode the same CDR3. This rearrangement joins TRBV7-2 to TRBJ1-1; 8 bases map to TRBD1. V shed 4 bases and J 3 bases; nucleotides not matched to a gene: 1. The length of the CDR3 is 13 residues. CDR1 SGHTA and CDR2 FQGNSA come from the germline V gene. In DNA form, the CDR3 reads TGTGCCAGCAGCTCACAGGGGGACACTGAAGCTTTCTTT. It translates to CASSSQGDTEAFF.

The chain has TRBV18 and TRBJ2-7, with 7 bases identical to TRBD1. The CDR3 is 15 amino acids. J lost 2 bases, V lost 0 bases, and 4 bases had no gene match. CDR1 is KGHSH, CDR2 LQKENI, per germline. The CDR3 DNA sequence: TGTGCCAGCTCACCACCGGGACAGAGGACCTACGAGCAGTACTTC. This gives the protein CASSPPGQRTYEQYF.

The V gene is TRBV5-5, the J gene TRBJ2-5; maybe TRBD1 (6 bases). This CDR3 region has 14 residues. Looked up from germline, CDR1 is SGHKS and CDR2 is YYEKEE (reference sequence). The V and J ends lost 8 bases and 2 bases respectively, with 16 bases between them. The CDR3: CASYRAGGQETQYF. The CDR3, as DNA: TGTGCCAGTTACAGGGCGGGTGGTCAAGAGACCCAGTACTTC.

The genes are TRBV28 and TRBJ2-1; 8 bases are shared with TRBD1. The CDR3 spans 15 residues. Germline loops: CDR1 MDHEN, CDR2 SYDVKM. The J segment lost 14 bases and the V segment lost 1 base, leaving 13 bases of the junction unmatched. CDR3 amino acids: CASSLSAGQVSTEFF. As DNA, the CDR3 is TGTGCCAGCAGTTTATCCGCGGGACAGGTTTCAACGGAGTTCTTC.

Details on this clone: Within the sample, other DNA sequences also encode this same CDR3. CDR3 DNA: TGTGCCAGCAGCGTAGGGGGTACCTCCTACAATGAGCAGTTCTTC. Translated, it gives CASSVGGTSYNEQFF. The V and J genes are TRBV9 and TRBJ2-1; no firm D call. Germline V gene sequence: CDR1 SGDLS, CDR2 YYNGEE. V was cut by 0 bases and J by 0 bases, with 7 bases left in between. The CDR3 is 15 residues long.

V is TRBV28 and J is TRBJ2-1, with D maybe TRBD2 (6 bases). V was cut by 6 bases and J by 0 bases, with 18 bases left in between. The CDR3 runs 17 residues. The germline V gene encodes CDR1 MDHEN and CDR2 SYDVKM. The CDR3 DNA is TGTGCCAGCAGCACCCGTAGGGACTCGAGCTCCTACAATGAGCAGTTCTTC. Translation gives CASSTRRDSSSYNEQFF.

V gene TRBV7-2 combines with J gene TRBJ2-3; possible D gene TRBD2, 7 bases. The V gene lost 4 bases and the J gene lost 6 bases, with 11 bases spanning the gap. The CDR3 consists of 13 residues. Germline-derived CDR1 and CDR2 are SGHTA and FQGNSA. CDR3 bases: TGTGCCAGCAGCTATAGGGGGGGCGATACGCAGTATTTT. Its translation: CASSYRGGDTQYF.

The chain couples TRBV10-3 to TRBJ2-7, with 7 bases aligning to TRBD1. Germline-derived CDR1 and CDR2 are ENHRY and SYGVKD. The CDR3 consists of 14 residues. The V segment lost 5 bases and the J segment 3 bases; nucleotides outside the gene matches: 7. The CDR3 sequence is CAISLDRALYEQYF. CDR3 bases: TGTGCCATCAGTCTCGACAGGGCCCTCTACGAGCAGTACTTC.

In DNA form, the CDR3 reads TGTGCCAGCAGCGCTGCAGGGTTTGCGGGGTTGGTGGCAGATACGCAGTATTTT. It specifies CASSAAGFAGLVADTQYF. V gene TRBV11-2 combines with J gene TRBJ2-3, with a possible D match to TRBD2 (6 bases). Trimming stripped 5 bases from V and 4 bases from J, with 25 bases between. The CDR3 consists of 18 residues. The germline gives CDR1 SGHAT, CDR2 FQNNGV.

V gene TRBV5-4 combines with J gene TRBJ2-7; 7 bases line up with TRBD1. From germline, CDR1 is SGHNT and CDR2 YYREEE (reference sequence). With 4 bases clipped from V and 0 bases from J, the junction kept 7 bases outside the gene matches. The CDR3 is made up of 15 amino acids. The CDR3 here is CASSTTDRSSYEQYF. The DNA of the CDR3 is TGTGCCAGCAGCACTACGGACAGGAGCTCCTACGAGCAGTACTTC.

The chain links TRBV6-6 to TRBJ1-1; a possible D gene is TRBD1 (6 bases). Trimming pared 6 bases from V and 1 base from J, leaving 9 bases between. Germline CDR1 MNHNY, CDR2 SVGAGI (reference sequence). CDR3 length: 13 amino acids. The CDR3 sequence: CASRRQENTEAFF. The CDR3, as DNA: TGTGCCAGCAGGAGACAGGAGAACACTGAAGCTTTCTTT.

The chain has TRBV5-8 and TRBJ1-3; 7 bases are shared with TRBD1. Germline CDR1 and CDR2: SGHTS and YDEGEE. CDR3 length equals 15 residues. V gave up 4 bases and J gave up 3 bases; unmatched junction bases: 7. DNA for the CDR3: TGTGCCAGCAGCCTTCAGGGGGAAGATGGAAACACCATATATTTT. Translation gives CASSLQGEDGNTIYF.

This CDR3 is CSVGGGATNEKLFF. CDR3 sequence (DNA): TGCAGCGTTGGGGGGGGTGCAACTAATGAAAAACTGTTTTTT. The J gene is TRBJ1-4, the V gene TRBV29-1; D possibly corresponds to TRBD1 (5 bases). Germline V gene lookup returns CDR1 SQVTM and CDR2 ANQGSEA. This CDR3 is 14 amino acids long. The V gene lost 4 bases and the J gene lost 0 bases, with 9 bases spanning the gap.

The DNA of the CDR3 is TGTGCCAGCAGCCCACAGACAGGGCGCCCTAATGAGCAGTTCTTC. It codes for CASSPQTGRPNEQFF. The chain has TRBV3-1 (or the pseudogene TRBV3-2) and TRBJ2-1; 7 bases line up with TRBD1. Germline V gene sequence: CDR1 LGHDT, CDR2 YNNKEL (reference sequence). This CDR3 comprises 15 residues. V shed 4 bases and J 7 bases; nucleotides not matched to a gene: 10.